These 32 T cell receptor beta chains share one sample of origin, sequenced in a study of T-cell memory formation after mild COVID-19. TCRdb passed the 5' RACE reads through MiXCR, listing each CDR3 protein once. The sample holds under 450,000 distinct CDR3 sequences, around 15% seen once. Sample: PBMCs or a T cell subset sorted from them (not recorded which). All receptors come from a man between 18 and 29 years old who had mild COVID-19 (a few samples of this study predate the infection). Cell type and time point are not known.

The chain links TRBV20-1 to TRBJ2-7; tentative D call: TRBD2 (6 bases). The germline gives CDR1 DFQATT, CDR2 SNEGSKA (reference sequence). CDR3 length: 13 amino acids. Trimming took 6 bases from V and 12 from J, leaving 24 bases between them. CDR3 DNA: TGCAGTGCATATCTAGCGAATCAAGCCAGCGGGTACGTC. It codes for CSAYLANQASGYV.

The chain is built from TRBV2 and TRBJ2-1, with 7 positions matching TRBD2. With V trimmed by 5 bases and J by 11 bases, 6 bases remained unmatched. From germline, CDR1 is SNHLY and CDR2 FYNNEI. The length of the CDR3 is 12 residues. CDR3 coding DNA: TGTGCCAGCAGTTCGGGACTACCCCAGCAGTTCTTC. The encoded protein is CASSSGLPQQFF.

This clonotype was recorded at least ten times. This chain links TRBV6-2 or TRBV6-3 with TRBJ1-5; D is ambiguous. V shed 4 bases and J shed 0 bases, with 4 bases lying between them. Germline loops: CDR1 MNHEY, CDR2 SVGEGT. This CDR3 is 13 amino acids long. CDR3 sequence reads: CASSSHSNQPQHF. The DNA of the CDR3 is TGTGCCAGCAGTTCGCATAGCAATCAGCCCCAGCATTTT.

This clonotype was seen only a few times. The gene calls are TRBV6-5 and TRBJ2-4; D may be TRBD1 or TRBD2 (5 bases each). Trimming stripped 0 bases from V and 3 bases from J, with 24 bases between. The CDR3 has 20 residues. Germline V gene lookup returns CDR1 MNHEY and CDR2 SVGAGI. The CDR3 bases are TGTGCCAGCAGTTACTCGATTTCCCCGGAATTCGGGGCAGGCAAAAACATTCAGTACTTC. It yields the protein CASSYSISPEFGAGKNIQYF.

The V and J genes are TRBV30 and TRBJ2-1; the match to TRBD2 covers 9 bases. CDR3 length: 16 amino acids. The junction had 10 bases not matched to a gene; V was cut back by 0 bases and J by 7 bases. Per the germline V gene, CDR1 is GTSNPN and CDR2 is SVGIG (reference sequence). CDR3 protein: CAWSVRVAGAGNEQFF. The CDR3 nucleotides are TGTGCCTGGAGTGTACGGGTAGCGGGGGCGGGGAATGAGCAGTTCTTC. Together with reference TRBV30 and TRBJ2-1, the CDR3 gives the full variable domain: SQTIHQWPATLVQPVGSPLSLECTVEGTSNPNLYWYRQAAGRGLQLLFYSVGIGQISSEVPQNLSASRPQDRQFILSSKKLLLSDSGFYLCAWSVRVAGAGNEQFFGPGTRLTVL.

The chain recombines TRBV19 with TRBJ1-6; TRBD1 aligns across 7 bases. V lost 4 bases to trimming and J lost 13 bases; unmatched junction nucleotides: 19. Germline CDR1 is LNHDA and CDR2 is SQIVND (reference sequence). This CDR3 is built from 17 residues. The CDR3: CASSTQSGTVGIGPLHF. CDR3 nucleotide sequence: TGTGCCAGTAGTACACAATCCGGGACAGTCGGAATCGGGCCCCTCCACTTT.

This clonotype occurred a few times. The chain is built from TRBV7-9 and TRBJ2-2, with 8 bases lining up with TRBD2. V dropped 5 bases and J dropped 5; count of bases not matched to a gene: 10. Germline V gives CDR1 SEHNR, CDR2 FQNEAQ (reference sequence). This CDR3 has 16 amino acids. The CDR3, as DNA: TGTGCCAGCAGCCCCCAGAGGGGACTAGGAACCGGGGAGCTGTTTTTT. Its protein product is CASSPQRGLGTGELFF.

This clonotype was counted a few times. V is TRBV5-6 and J is TRBJ1-2, with TRBD1 matching over 9 bases. Germline trimming cut 4 bases from V and 3 bases from J; bases unmatched to any gene: 4. The CDR3 consists of 14 residues. Germline V CDR1 and CDR2: SGHDT, YYEEEE. CDR3 loop: CASSGGTGYYGYTF. CDR3 DNA sequence: TGTGCCAGCAGCGGCGGGACAGGGTACTATGGCTACACCTTC.

This clonotype was observed a few times. The genes are TRBV9 and TRBJ2-2; 7 nucleotides align to TRBD1. Per germline, CDR1 SGDLS and CDR2 YYNGEE. V was pared by 3 bases and J by 2 bases, with 10 bases of the junction left unmatched. The CDR3 consists of 17 residues. The CDR3 reads CASSAPLGGPNTGELFF. In DNA form, the CDR3 reads TGTGCCAGCAGCGCCCCCCTAGGGGGCCCTAACACCGGGGAGCTGTTTTTT.

The genes are TRBV4-2 and TRBJ2-5, with D tentatively TRBD1 (5 bases). From germline, CDR1 is LGHNA and CDR2 YNFKEQ. Trimming removed 0 bases from V and 0 bases from J, with 14 bases in between. The CDR3 is 17 residues long. CDR3 loop: CASSQEGRAPYQETQYF. For the CDR3, the DNA is TGTGCCAGCAGCCAAGAGGGCAGGGCGCCTTACCAAGAGACCCAGTACTTC.

The rearrangement joins TRBV7-3 to TRBJ2-2; D remains ambiguous. The CDR3 consists of 13 residues. With 7 bases removed from V and 3 bases from J, the gap between germline ends came to 9 bases. The V gene's germline CDR1 is SGHTA and CDR2 FQGTGA. The CDR3 sequence is CASKSQDTGELFF. Written as DNA, the CDR3 is TGTGCCAGCAAGTCGCAGGACACCGGGGAGCTGTTTTTT.

CDR3 nucleotide sequence: TGCGCCAGCAGCAAGGCTACAGGGATGGCCAAAAACATTCAGTACTTC. Translated, it gives CASSKATGMAKNIQYF. The chain joins TRBV4-1 to TRBJ2-4; tentatively, D is TRBD1 (6 bases). The V gene lost 5 bases and the J gene lost 1 base, with 15 bases spanning the gap. CDR3 length: 16 amino acids. Germline CDR1 MGHRA, CDR2 YSYEKL.

This clonotype has ten or more counts. V gene TRBV12-3 or TRBV12-4 combines with J gene TRBJ2-7, with D possibly TRBD2 on 6 matching bases. This CDR3 region has 14 residues. Between the trimmed V and J ends, which lost 3 bases and 0 bases, there was a span of 9 bases. The CDR3 reads CASSFGGTSYEQYF. In nucleotides, the CDR3 is TGTGCCAGCAGTTTCGGGGGTACCTCCTACGAGCAGTACTTC.

There are many counts of this clonotype. The chain combines TRBV5-1 with TRBJ2-4, with D perhaps being TRBD1 or TRBD2 (5 bases each). The CDR3 is 14 amino acids. V dropped 9 bases and J dropped 5 bases, with 18 bases sitting between them. In germline, CDR1 is SGHRS, CDR2 YFSETQ. The CDR3 DNA sequence: TGCGCCACCCGGGGCGATCCTCACGAAAACATTCAGTACTTC. It yields the protein CATRGDPHENIQYF.

The chain links TRBV20-1 to TRBJ2-7; 8 nucleotides line up with TRBD2. The germline CDR1 and CDR2 sequences are DFQATT and SNEGSKA (reference sequence). The CDR3 runs 16 residues. V shed 6 bases, J shed 3 bases, and the junction held 16 bases outside the gene matches. CDR3 bases: TGCAGTGCCCTAGAGGGGGGAGAAGCGGGGGTCTACGAGCAGTACTTC. Amino acid sequence: CSALEGGEAGVYEQYF.

This clonotype was detected a few times. The chain recombines TRBV4-1 with TRBJ1-1; TRBD1 is a possible D gene (5 bases). The CDR3 has 13 amino acids. V was cut by 2 bases and J by 8 bases, with 12 bases left in between. Germline V lookup: CDR1 MGHRA, CDR2 YSYEKL. For the CDR3, the DNA is TGCGCCAGCAGCCAATATGTCAGGGCGGAAGCTTTCTTT. Protein sequence: CASSQYVRAEAFF.

This clonotype showed up just a few times. This chain connects TRBV7-3 to TRBJ2-1, with D maybe TRBD2 (6 bases). This CDR3 is built from 16 residues. V was cut by 4 bases and J by 5 bases, with 18 bases left in between. Per germline, CDR1 SGHTA and CDR2 FQGTGA. The chain's CDR3 is CASSSPRDSGHNEQFF. In DNA form, the CDR3 reads TGTGCCAGCAGCTCCCCCCGGGATAGCGGACACAATGAGCAGTTCTTC.

The chain recombines TRBV12-3 or TRBV12-4 with TRBJ1-5, with 10 nucleotides matching TRBD1. The CDR3 extends over 17 amino acids. V shed 6 bases and J 7 bases; nucleotides not matched to a gene: 15. The chain's CDR3 is CASSPPRGTGVLQPQHF. The CDR3 DNA sequence: TGTGCCAGCAGCCCTCCCCGAGGGACAGGGGTTTTGCAGCCCCAGCATTTT.

The sample holds a few counts of this clonotype. The chain links TRBV12-3 or TRBV12-4 to TRBJ1-2; D is possibly TRBD1 (6 bases). Trimming removed 6 bases from V and 8 bases from J, with 25 bases in between. CDR3 length equals 16 residues. The CDR3 loop reads CASSPVNWGRWPGYTF. DNA for the CDR3: TGTGCCAGCAGCCCTGTCAACTGGGGGCGATGGCCCGGCTACACCTTC.

The chain links TRBV29-1 to TRBJ2-5; the D gene is possibly TRBD2 (6 bases). The V gene lost 6 bases and the J gene lost 5 bases, with 19 bases spanning the gap. The germline V gene has CDR1 SQVTM and CDR2 ANQGSEA. The CDR3 is made up of 14 amino acids. In DNA, the CDR3 is TGCAGCGTCCGACCCGGGCCAGGGAGGGAGACCCAGTACTTC. Residues: CSVRPGPGRETQYF.

This rearrangement joins TRBV7-2 to TRBJ1-6; D is possibly TRBD1 (5 bases). Germline assignment: CDR1 SGHTA and CDR2 FQGNSA. Trimming removed 1 base at V and 11 bases at J, with 15 bases between. The length of the CDR3 is 15 residues. This CDR3 reads CASSLGVSGRPPLHF. The CDR3 DNA reads TGTGCCAGCAGCTTAGGGGTGTCAGGGAGGCCACCCCTCCACTTT.

This clonotype was counted a few times. This rearrangement joins TRBV19 to TRBJ2-3; D gene ambiguous. CDR1 is LNHDA, CDR2 SQIVND, per germline (reference sequence). The CDR3 length is 14 residues. V was cut by 0 bases and J by 1 base, with 5 bases left in between. CDR3 amino acids: CASSIEKRTDTQYF. Here the CDR3 DNA reads TGTGCCAGTAGTATAGAGAAGCGCACAGATACGCAGTATTTT.

The chain couples TRBV7-8 to TRBJ2-7, with 11 nucleotides matching TRBD2. Per the germline V gene, CDR1 is SGHVS and CDR2 is FQNEAQ. The CDR3 is made up of 14 amino acids. The V gene end was trimmed by 6 bases and the J gene end by 1 base; junction bases not matched to a gene: 2. The CDR3 reads CASRPSGGSYEQYF. The DNA of the CDR3 is TGTGCCAGCAGACCTAGCGGGGGGTCCTACGAGCAGTACTTC. Supplemented by reference TRBV7-8 and TRBJ2-7, the full variable domain reads GAGVSQSPRYKVAKRGQDVALRCDPISGHVSLFWYQQALGQGPEFLTYFQNEAQLDKSGLPSDRFFAERPEGSVSTLKIQRTQQEDSAVYLCASRPSGGSYEQYFGPGTRLTVT.

On this clonotype: An end of the junction differs from the germline gene, which may be a read error. The genes are TRBV18 and TRBJ2-7; TRBD1 agrees at 8 bases. The V gene's germline CDR1 is KGHSH and CDR2 LQKENI. This CDR3 is 16 amino acids long. The CDR3: CAGSDGQGLVGYEQYF. The CDR3 DNA follows: TGTGCCGGCTCAGACGGACAGGGACTGGTTGGGTACGAGCAGTACTTC.

V and J are TRBV7-3 and TRBJ1-2, with a weak D call TRBD1 (6 bases). Trimming took off 5 bases at V and 8 bases at J, with 21 bases between the two ends. Germline CDR1 SGHTA, CDR2 FQGTGA. This CDR3 has 15 residues. CDR3: CASSPTGYPSEGYTF. The CDR3 DNA follows: TGTGCCAGCAGCCCCACAGGGTATCCATCAGAAGGCTACACCTTC.

The chain recombines TRBV12-3 or TRBV12-4 with TRBJ1-6, with 9 positions matching TRBD1. Unmatched junction bases numbered 7, after V lost 6 bases and J lost 10 bases. CDR3 length: 14 amino acids. The CDR3 region is CASRRGQGYSPLHF. The CDR3 nucleotides are TGTGCCAGCAGACGGGGACAGGGATACTCACCCCTCCACTTT.

This clonotype has more than one count but fewer than ten. The chain joins TRBV6-5 to TRBJ1-5; unclear D gene. Germline V gene data show CDR1 as MNHEY and CDR2 as SVGAGI. Trimming shortened V by 2 bases and J by 3 bases, and 11 bases separated the two germline ends. This CDR3 comprises 15 residues. The CDR3 nucleotides are TGTGCCAGCAGTTACAGTTTGGCAGCCAATCAGCCCCAGCATTTT. Its protein is CASSYSLAANQPQHF.

The gene calls are TRBV2 and TRBJ1-6; D not certain. V dropped 7 bases and J dropped 10 bases, with 11 bases sitting between them. The CDR3 sequence is 12 residues long. Looked up from germline, CDR1 is SNHLY and CDR2 is FYNNEI. CDR3 nucleotides: TGTGCCAGCACAAGGGCCGGCTCACCCCTCCACTTT. Amino acid sequence: CASTRAGSPLHF.

The chain joins TRBV12-3 or TRBV12-4 to TRBJ2-2; D is unclear. The V and J ends lost 5 bases and 4 bases respectively, with 14 bases between them. The CDR3 length is 15 residues. The CDR3 sequence: CASSRDPLSTGELFF. The CDR3 DNA is TGTGCCAGCAGTCGAGACCCGTTGTCCACCGGGGAGCTGTTTTTT.

This clonotype was seen only a few times. This chain links TRBV7-9 with TRBJ1-1; 9 positions match TRBD1. Per germline, CDR1 SEHNR and CDR2 FQNEAQ (reference sequence). This CDR3 is 15 amino acids long. Trimming at V came to 8 bases and at J to 6 bases, leaving 13 bases not matched to a gene. In DNA, the CDR3 is TGTGCCAGCTCCCCCCGGGACAGGGCAGAGGCTGAAGCTTTCTTT. Amino acids: CASSPRDRAEAEAFF.

This clonotype was observed many times. The rearrangement joins TRBV9 to TRBJ2-1, with no clear D. V gave up 4 bases and J gave up 4 bases, with 15 bases separating them. From germline, CDR1 is SGDLS and CDR2 YYNGEE. The CDR3 contains 15 residues. CDR3 sequence reads: CASSPGGRIYNEQFF. The DNA of the CDR3 is TGTGCCAGCAGCCCTGGCGGACGGATTTACAATGAGCAGTTCTTC.

There are a few counts of this clonotype. The rearrangement joins TRBV6-5 to TRBJ1-2, with D possibly TRBD1 on 5 matching bases. Per germline, CDR1 MNHEY and CDR2 SVGAGI. The CDR3 extends over 17 amino acids. Trimming took 6 bases from V and 0 from J, leaving 20 bases between them. The CDR3 sequence: CASSHLEGVRSNYGYTF. CDR3 sequence (DNA): TGTGCCAGCAGCCACCTGGAAGGGGTTAGGTCTAACTATGGCTACACCTTC.